This T cell receptor beta chain was recovered during a study of T cells in Graves' hyperthyroidism and ophthalmopathy. At the level of the study: Peripheral blood was collected at initial diagnosis, before any treatment.

Amplified regions were TCR beta CDR3 sequences from RNA transcripts. TCR CDR3 regions were first amplified by RT-PCR with HTBI primers. A single record per CDR3 protein comes from TCRdb applying MiXCR to the multiplex PCR reads. This table holds around 700,000 distinct CDR3 sequences, 35% found once. Aged 18 to 65, the patients had hyperthyroidism that was newly diagnosed and had lasted under 2 months. Uncontrolled infection, other autoimmune disease, pregnancy or lactation barred patients from enrollment. PBMCs came from more than 9 ml fresh peripheral blood. The CDR3 covers 15 residues. Germline V gene lookup returns CDR1 LGHNA and CDR2 YSLEER. V lost 1 base and J 4 bases, leaving 13 bases between the germline ends. This clonotype was counted once.

The rearrangement links TRBV4-3 to TRBJ1-1; TRBD1 might be the D (6 bases). The sequenced material came from blood. The clonotype was recovered from a middle-aged woman with Graves' hyperthyroidism. CDR3 amino acids: CASSQGRGGGTEAFF. Written as DNA, the CDR3 is TGCGCCAGCAGCCAAGGGAGGGGAGGGGGCACTGAAGCTTTCTTT.